This entry is about one T cell receptor (beta chain). Sequenced by immunoSEQ multiplex PCR; TCRdb stores in-frame clones only, minus some. The top ten hold approximately 0.2% of the sample, which has about 100,000 clones, around 96% seen once. The sample is drawn from a study of technical replicates of blood from a handful of donors. The CDR3 runs 14 residues. Trimming took 6 bases from V and 6 from J; bases not matched to a gene: 6. Germline CDR1 is SGHAT and CDR2 is FQNNGV. The sample consisted of T cells isolated from PBMCs. The chain joins TRBV11-2 to TRBJ2-1; 9 nucleotides agree with TRBD1. The origin of this receptor is a human donor in good health. CDR3 sequence: CASRPGQGINEQFF. The CDR3 nucleotides are TGTGCCAGCAGACCAGGACAGGGGATCAATGAGCAGTTCTTC. Complete variable domain (other parts from reference TRBV11-2 and TRBJ2-1): EAGVAQSPRYKIIEKRQSVAFWCNPISGHATLYWYQQILGQGPKLLIQFQNNGVVDDSQLPKDRFSAERLKGVDSTLKIQPAKLEDSAVYLCASRPGQGINEQFFGPGTRLTVL.